These 8 T cell receptor beta chains came from one sample sequenced in a study of CD4 T cells in relation to SARS-CoV-2 and coronaviruses. No antigen has been identified for these receptors. The assay was immunoSEQ multiplex PCR, and TCRdb's table has in-frame clones only and misses some. The sample has about 36,000 clones, 65% to 80% seen once. Sequencing was performed on memory CD4+ T cells from PBMCs, cultured in vitro. All receptors come from an adult with COVID-19.

The V and J genes are TRBV5-4 and TRBJ2-7; 8 bases align to TRBD1. The CDR3 consists of 17 residues. CDR1 and CDR2 from the germline V gene are SGHNT and YYREEE (reference sequence). Trimming cost V 0 bases and J 5 bases; bases outside gene matches: 13. This chain's CDR3 is CASSLGGLTGVGNEQYF. The CDR3 bases are TGTGCCAGCAGCTTGGGGGGGCTGACAGGGGTAGGTAACGAGCAGTACTTC.

The J gene is TRBJ2-2, the V gene TRBV6-5; no definite D call. The CDR3 totals 15 residues. Germline CDR1 and CDR2: MNHEY and SVGAGI. V shed 0 bases and J shed 3 bases, with 8 bases lying between them. For the CDR3, the DNA is TGTGCCAGCAGTTACTCTCCCGGGTACACCGGGGAGCTGTTTTTT. It is translated as CASSYSPGYTGELFF.

The rearrangement links TRBV9 to TRBJ2-1; D is uncertain. CDR1 and CDR2 (germline): SGDLS, YYNGEE. The CDR3 loop spans 18 amino acids. V was shortened by 4 bases and J by 4 bases, with 24 bases between the two germline ends. The CDR3 DNA is TGTGCCAGCAGCCCGAAGGGTCAGTCCAACCCCTGGTACAATGAGCAGTTCTTC. Its translation: CASSPKGQSNPWYNEQFF.

This chain connects TRBV4-3 to TRBJ2-3, with 7 bases identical to TRBD2. CDR3 length: 16 amino acids. Germline CDR1 LGHNA, CDR2 YSLEER. V lost 1 base to trimming and J lost 6 bases; unmatched junction nucleotides: 10. This CDR3 reads CASSQAWLAAEDTQYF. Here the CDR3 DNA reads TGCGCCAGCAGCCAAGCTTGGCTAGCGGCGGAGGATACGCAGTATTTT.

The chain uses TRBV7-8 and TRBJ2-7, with 12 bases aligning to TRBD2. V lost 5 bases, J lost 5 bases, and 7 bases stayed unmatched. Germline-derived CDR1 and CDR2 are SGHVS and FQNEAQ. The CDR3 contains 15 residues. This CDR3 is CASSTSSGRAHEQYF. As DNA, the CDR3 is TGTGCCAGCAGCACCTCTAGCGGGAGGGCCCACGAGCAGTACTTC.

Here the CDR3 reads CASNPDRVSNQPQHF. CDR3 nucleotides: TGTGCCAGCAATCCGGACAGGGTAAGCAATCAGCCCCAGCATTTT. The chain carries TRBV28 and TRBJ1-5, with 8 bases that match TRBD1. Germline CDR1 reads MDHEN; CDR2 reads SYDVKM. With V trimmed by 7 bases and J by 1 base, 6 bases remained unmatched. CDR3 length equals 15 residues.

V is TRBV4-1 and J is TRBJ1-5; D possibly corresponds to TRBD1 (6 bases). Between the trimmed V and J ends, which lost 1 base and 3 bases, there was a span of 13 bases. Germline values: CDR1 MGHRA, CDR2 YSYEKL. This CDR3 region has 16 residues. CDR3 nucleotide sequence: TGCGCCAGCAGCCAAGGGACAGCCTCCTTCAATCAGCCCCAGCATTTT. It translates to CASSQGTASFNQPQHF.

The chain combines TRBV5-8 with TRBJ2-5; 8 bases are a match to TRBD2. Per germline, CDR1 SGHTS and CDR2 YDEGEE. CDR3 length: 17 amino acids. V shed 4 bases and J 3 bases; nucleotides not matched to a gene: 14. CDR3 amino acids: CASSLSGREAVEETQYF. The CDR3 region has the DNA TGTGCCAGCAGCCTATCTGGGCGGGAGGCGGTCGAAGAGACCCAGTACTTC.